This is a list of T cell receptor beta chains from one sample in a study of T cell responses to AZD1222 COVID-19 vaccine. Assay used: immunoSEQ multiplex PCR; TCRdb lists only in-frame clones, some missing. The sample lists over 70,000 clones; roughly 87% were seen once. The sequencing here drew on peripheral blood, taken 28 days after the second AZD1222 dose. The receptor source for this set is an adult who received the AZD1222 COVID-19 vaccine. The CDR3 runs from the conserved cysteine through the conserved F or W. Each record gives: clone size, J gene, D gene, V gene, CDR3 DNA, CDR3 protein. D genes are given only for firm matches. Expanded clones are given a class, and other clones once, few, many or no size at all.

abundance: NA
j_gene: TRBJ2-1
d_gene: TRBD2
v_gene: TRBV5-1
CDR3nt: TGCGCCAGCAGCACCCGTGGTAGCGGGAGTTCCAATGAGCAGTTCTTC
CDR3aa: CASSTRGSGSSNEQFF

abundance: NA
j_gene: TRBJ1-6
d_gene: TRBD1
v_gene: TRBV25-1
CDR3nt: TGTGCCAGCACCCCGGGGACAGATAATTCACCCCTCCACTTT
CDR3aa: CASTPGTDNSPLHF

abundance: NA
j_gene: TRBJ2-7
d_gene: NA
v_gene: TRBV15
CDR3nt: TGTGCCACCCGCCGGGGGGCCCACTACGAGCAGTACTTC
CDR3aa: CATRRGAHYEQYF

abundance: few
j_gene: TRBJ2-3
d_gene: NA
v_gene: TRBV2
CDR3nt: TGTGCCAGCAAAGGGTACGGGCACACAGATACGCAGTATTTT
CDR3aa: CASKGYGHTDTQYF

abundance: few
j_gene: TRBJ2-7
d_gene: NA
v_gene: TRBV9
CDR3nt: TGTGCCAGCAGCGTCAGTCAGGGCGAAAGCGAGCAGTACTTC
CDR3aa: CASSVSQGESEQYF

abundance: NA
j_gene: TRBJ2-1
d_gene: TRBD2
v_gene: TRBV10-3
CDR3nt: TGTGCCATCAGCTTCCTAGCGGGAGGGCAGAATGAGCAGTTCTTC
CDR3aa: CAISFLAGGQNEQFF

abundance: NA
j_gene: TRBJ1-1
d_gene: TRBD1
v_gene: TRBV5-1
CDR3nt: TGCGCCAGCAGCTTGACAGGGGTAGAAATGAACACTGAAGCTTTCTTT
CDR3aa: CASSLTGVEMNTEAFF

abundance: NA
j_gene: TRBJ1-2
d_gene: NA
v_gene: TRBV3-1/TRBV3-2
CDR3nt: TGTGCCAGCAGTGCAGGCTATGGCTACACCTTC
CDR3aa: CASSAGYGYTF

abundance: NA
j_gene: TRBJ2-2
d_gene: NA
v_gene: TRBV6-2/TRBV6-3
CDR3nt: TGTGCCAGCAGTTATTTGATCACTCAGGACTTCCCGAACACCGGGGAGCTGTTTTTT
CDR3aa: CASSYLITQDFPNTGELFF

abundance: NA
j_gene: TRBJ2-3
d_gene: NA
v_gene: TRBV5-6
CDR3nt: TGTGCCAGCAGCTTGGTTGGGATGGGCACAGATACGCAGTATTTT
CDR3aa: CASSLVGMGTDTQYF

abundance: NA
j_gene: TRBJ1-1
d_gene: NA
v_gene: TRBV5-4
CDR3nt: TGTGCCAGCAGCTTGGGGGCCTTGGGAATGAACACTGAAGCTTTCTTT
CDR3aa: CASSLGALGMNTEAFF

abundance: NA
j_gene: TRBJ1-1
d_gene: NA
v_gene: TRBV7-3
CDR3nt: TGTGCCAGCAGCCGCACTTTGAACACTGAAGCTTTCTTT
CDR3aa: CASSRTLNTEAFF

abundance: NA
j_gene: TRBJ1-3
d_gene: NA
v_gene: TRBV30
CDR3nt: TGTGCCTGGAGTGTTGCCCGCGGAAACACCATATATTTT
CDR3aa: CAWSVARGNTIYF

abundance: NA
j_gene: TRBJ1-4
d_gene: TRBD1
v_gene: TRBV7-9
CDR3nt: TGTGCCAGCAGCGGGCCCAGCATGGGACAGGGGGCGACTAATGAAAAACTGTTTTTT
CDR3aa: CASSGPSMGQGATNEKLFF

abundance: NA
j_gene: TRBJ2-3
d_gene: NA
v_gene: TRBV21-1
CDR3nt: TGTGCCAGCCCCGGCGGATTCACAGATACGCAGTATTTT
CDR3aa: CASPGGFTDTQYF

abundance: NA
j_gene: TRBJ2-5
d_gene: NA
v_gene: TRBV30
CDR3nt: TGTGCCTGTCGGGACTCTCCTTCCCAGACCCAGTACTTC
CDR3aa: CACRDSPSQTQYF

abundance: NA
j_gene: TRBJ1-2
d_gene: NA
v_gene: TRBV5-6
CDR3nt: TGTGCCAGCAGCTTGTCCAGGGGCAACTATGGCTACACCTTC
CDR3aa: CASSLSRGNYGYTF

abundance: NA
j_gene: TRBJ2-5
d_gene: NA
v_gene: TRBV29-1
CDR3nt: TGCAGCGTTGAGCTGGGACAGACCCAGTACTTC
CDR3aa: CSVELGQTQYF

abundance: NA
j_gene: TRBJ1-4
d_gene: NA
v_gene: TRBV11-1
CDR3nt: TGTGCCAGCAGCTTCAGGGTCCATGAAAAACTGTTTTTT
CDR3aa: CASSFRVHEKLFF

abundance: once
j_gene: TRBJ1-5
d_gene: TRBD1
v_gene: TRBV19
CDR3nt: TGTGCCAGTAGAGACAGGGCTAGTGGCAATCAGCCCCAGCATTTT
CDR3aa: CASRDRASGNQPQHF

abundance: NA
j_gene: TRBJ2-5
d_gene: NA
v_gene: TRBV9
CDR3nt: TGTGCCAGCAGCGTATCCCATTCCCCGGCGGGTGAGACCCAGTACTTC
CDR3aa: CASSVSHSPAGETQYF

abundance: NA
j_gene: TRBJ1-6
d_gene: NA
v_gene: TRBV5-4
CDR3nt: TGTGCCAGCAGCTCCAACAACGGGGCAGTTAATTCACCCCTCCACTTT
CDR3aa: CASSSNNGAVNSPLHF

abundance: NA
j_gene: TRBJ1-2
d_gene: TRBD1
v_gene: TRBV10-1
CDR3nt: TGCGCCAGCAGTTCCGGGAAGGGACAGGGCAACTATGGCTACACCTTC
CDR3aa: CASSSGKGQGNYGYTF

abundance: NA
j_gene: TRBJ1-3
d_gene: NA
v_gene: TRBV7-9
CDR3nt: TGTGCCAGCAGCTTAGTTGTGGGGGCCGCTGGAAACACCATATATTTT
CDR3aa: CASSLVVGAAGNTIYF

abundance: NA
j_gene: TRBJ2-1
d_gene: NA
v_gene: TRBV19
CDR3nt: TGTGCCAGTAGCAGGCTTTCCTACAATGAGCAGTTCTTC
CDR3aa: CASSRLSYNEQFF

abundance: NA
j_gene: TRBJ1-2
d_gene: NA
v_gene: TRBV4-1
CDR3nt: TGCGCCAGCAGCCAAGATGCCAGTTTTAACTATGGCTACACCTTC
CDR3aa: CASSQDASFNYGYTF

abundance: NA
j_gene: TRBJ1-1
d_gene: NA
v_gene: TRBV6-6
CDR3nt: TGTGCCAGCAGGACATTTCAGGTGACGAACACTGAAGCTTTCTTT
CDR3aa: CASRTFQVTNTEAFF

abundance: NA
j_gene: TRBJ2-3
d_gene: TRBD2
v_gene: TRBV11-3
CDR3nt: TGTGCCAGCAGGGGACTAGCGGCAGATACGCAGTATTTT
CDR3aa: CASRGLAADTQYF

abundance: few
j_gene: TRBJ1-1
d_gene: TRBD1
v_gene: TRBV9
CDR3nt: TGTGCCAGCAGCGCCAATCAGGGGGACAGTTGGAACACTGAAGCTTTCTTT
CDR3aa: CASSANQGDSWNTEAFF

abundance: NA
j_gene: TRBJ2-2
d_gene: TRBD2
v_gene: TRBV7-9
CDR3nt: TGTGCCAGCAGCTTAGACGGCGGGAGGAACACCGGGGAGCTGTTTTTT
CDR3aa: CASSLDGGRNTGELFF

abundance: NA
j_gene: TRBJ1-5
d_gene: NA
v_gene: TRBV3-1/TRBV3-2
CDR3nt: TGTGCCAGCAGCCCGAGCCGACTCTCCCCCGGGGACAATCAGCCCCAGCATTTT
CDR3aa: CASSPSRLSPGDNQPQHF

abundance: NA
j_gene: TRBJ1-2
d_gene: TRBD1
v_gene: TRBV27
CDR3nt: TGTGCCAGCAGTTTAACAGGGGGCAGGTATGGCTACACCTTC
CDR3aa: CASSLTGGRYGYTF

abundance: NA
j_gene: TRBJ2-3
d_gene: TRBD2
v_gene: TRBV2
CDR3nt: TGTGCCAGCACCCAAACTAGCGGGGCTAGCACAGATACGCAGTATTTT
CDR3aa: CASTQTSGASTDTQYF

abundance: NA
j_gene: TRBJ1-2
d_gene: TRBD1
v_gene: TRBV7-9
CDR3nt: TGTGCCAGCAGCGCGGACAGGGACCATGGCTACACCTTC
CDR3aa: CASSADRDHGYTF

abundance: once
j_gene: TRBJ2-3
d_gene: NA
v_gene: TRBV6-2/TRBV6-3
CDR3nt: TGTGCCAGCAGTGCACTACCAGATACGCAGTATTTT
CDR3aa: CASSALPDTQYF

abundance: NA
j_gene: TRBJ2-3
d_gene: NA
v_gene: TRBV5-1
CDR3nt: TGCGCCAGCAGTCCAGATCCGGGACGAGGGGCGGCAGATACGCAGTATTTT
CDR3aa: CASSPDPGRGAADTQYF

abundance: NA
j_gene: TRBJ2-5
d_gene: NA
v_gene: TRBV9
CDR3nt: TGTGCCAGCAGCCCCCGGGGGGAGACCCAGTACTTC
CDR3aa: CASSPRGETQYF

abundance: NA
j_gene: TRBJ1-1
d_gene: NA
v_gene: TRBV28
CDR3nt: TGTGCCAGCAGTCCCTCATTCTCCGTAGGCGCTGAAGCTTTCTTT
CDR3aa: CASSPSFSVGAEAFF

abundance: NA
j_gene: TRBJ2-1
d_gene: TRBD2
v_gene: TRBV7-2
CDR3nt: TGTGCCAGCAGCCTACTAGCGGGGATGAACAATGAGCAGTTCTTC
CDR3aa: CASSLLAGMNNEQFF

abundance: NA
j_gene: TRBJ1-1
d_gene: NA
v_gene: TRBV5-1
CDR3nt: TGCGCCAGCAGCTTGGTAATGGGCTCCCAGGGGACTGAAGCTTTCTTT
CDR3aa: CASSLVMGSQGTEAFF

abundance: NA
j_gene: TRBJ1-2
d_gene: NA
v_gene: TRBV19
CDR3nt: TGTGCCAGTAGTACCCGATCCGGGGGCACCTATGGCTACACCTTC
CDR3aa: CASSTRSGGTYGYTF

abundance: NA
j_gene: TRBJ1-1
d_gene: NA
v_gene: TRBV11-3
CDR3nt: TGTGCCATCCATCAACCAGGGAAGGTCGGGTCGGACACTGAAGCTTTCTTT
CDR3aa: CAIHQPGKVGSDTEAFF

abundance: NA
j_gene: TRBJ2-6
d_gene: NA
v_gene: TRBV2
CDR3nt: TGTGCCAGCTCTGGGGCCAACGTCCTGACTTTC
CDR3aa: CASSGANVLTF

abundance: NA
j_gene: TRBJ2-3
d_gene: TRBD2
v_gene: TRBV6-2/TRBV6-3
CDR3nt: TGTGCCAGCAGTTACTCTACTAGCGGGGGGATCACAGATACGCAGTATTTT
CDR3aa: CASSYSTSGGITDTQYF